These T cell receptor beta chains were read from a single sample in a study of blood T cell repertoires in COVID-19. Generated by immunoSEQ multiplex PCR, the TCRdb table keeps only in-frame clones and is missing some. Of some 520,000 clones detected, roughly nine tenths appear once; the ten largest clones hold around 0.95%. Source material: peripheral blood. Every receptor here comes from a young man with COVID-19, enrolled during active disease. Each CDR3 is given with its conserved first and last residue. The D gene is left open where the match is weak. Clone size, where shown, is once, few, many, or a class for clones that have expanded.

TRBJ2-7	.	TRBV12-3/TRBV12-4	TRBD1	TGTGCCAGCAGTACAGGGGGCGGATACGAGCAGTACTTC	CASSTGGGYEQYF
TRBJ2-7	.	TRBV11-1	.	TGTGCCAGCAGCTCTCCAGGGGACGGTGAGCAGTACTTC	CASSSPGDGEQYF
TRBJ2-1	.	TRBV12-3/TRBV12-4	.	TGTGCCAGCAGTTTTACTAGCAATGAGCAGTTCTTC	CASSFTSNEQFF
TRBJ2-3	few	TRBV30	.	TGTGCCTGGACGGTGATGGATACGCAGTATTTT	CAWTVMDTQYF
TRBJ2-2	.	TRBV5-1	.	TGCGCCAGCAGCTTGAGGCTACAGCCCGGGGAGCTGTTTTTT	CASSLRLQPGELFF
TRBJ2-5	.	TRBV9	TRBD1	TGTGCCAGCAGCGTAAGGGACAGGGGGTCGGAGACCCAGTACTTC	CASSVRDRGSETQYF
TRBJ2-5	.	TRBV27	TRBD1	TGTGCCAGCACTCCGACAGGGAAAGAGACCCAGTACTTC	CASTPTGKETQYF
TRBJ2-7	.	TRBV28	.	TGTGCCAGCAGTTTTAAAGCGGCCGCCCCGAGATCCGAGCAGTACTTC	CASSFKAAAPRSEQYF
TRBJ2-1	few	TRBV7-9	.	TGTGCCATCGATCAGGGGTACAATGAGCAGTTCTTC	CAIDQGYNEQFF
TRBJ1-6	.	TRBV13	TRBD1	TGTGCCAGCAGCAAGGACAGGGGTTCACCCCTCCACTTT	CASSKDRGSPLHF
TRBJ2-1	few	TRBV19	TRBD1	TGTGCCAGTAAGGAAAAGGGACAGGGAAGGGATGAGCAGTTCTTC	CASKEKGQGRDEQFF
TRBJ2-5	.	TRBV5-6	TRBD1	TGTGCCAGCAGTTACCCAGCCGGGACAGGGAAAGAGACCCAGTACTTC	CASSYPAGTGKETQYF
TRBJ1-2	.	TRBV19	.	TGTGCCAGTAGTTCGACGACAGTAGCTAACTATGGCTACACCTTC	CASSSTTVANYGYTF
TRBJ2-1	.	TRBV9	TRBD2	TGTGCCAGCAGCCCAGCCCTACTAGCGGGGAGCAATGAGCAGTTCTTC	CASSPALLAGSNEQFF
TRBJ1-1	.	TRBV4-2	.	TGTGCCAGCAGCCAAGACCTGACTGAGGGCACTGAAGCTTTCTTT	CASSQDLTEGTEAFF
TRBJ2-2	few	TRBV5-1	TRBD1	TGCGCCAGCAGCTTGGCCCCAGGGGGCACCGGGGAGCTGTTTTTT	CASSLAPGGTGELFF
TRBJ1-5	.	TRBV6-5	.	TGTGCCAGCAGAAACGACAGAGATCAGCCCCAGCATTTT	CASRNDRDQPQHF
TRBJ2-1	.	TRBV20-1	TRBD2	TGCAGTGCTAGTACCGGGACTAGCGGGAGTAATGAGCAGTTCTTC	CSASTGTSGSNEQFF
TRBJ2-1	.	TRBV4-1	.	TGCGCCAGCAGCCAAGAAAGCGGACTCTACAATGAGCAGTTCTTC	CASSQESGLYNEQFF
TRBJ1-2	.	TRBV7-6	.	TGTGCCAGCAGCTTTCGGGGGAACTATGGCTACACCTTC	CASSFRGNYGYTF
TRBJ2-7	.	TRBV30	TRBD2	TGTGCCTGGAGTTATAACGGGGGGGCCTACGAGCAGTACTTC	CAWSYNGGAYEQYF
TRBJ2-1	.	TRBV12-5	.	TGTGCTAGTGGTTTGGTACGCGGCCGAAGCTCCTACAATGAGCAGTTCTTC	CASGLVRGRSSYNEQFF
TRBJ2-4	.	TRBV3-1/TRBV3-2	TRBD2	TGTGCCAGCAGCCAAGCGGTGAGGCTAGCGGGCTCCGGCGCCAAAAACATTCAGTACTTC	CASSQAVRLAGSGAKNIQYF
TRBJ2-4	.	TRBV11-2	.	TGTGCCAGCAGTTGGCCGCCGGGAAACATTCAGTACTTC	CASSWPPGNIQYF
TRBJ2-5	.	TRBV12-3/TRBV12-4	.	TGTGCCAGCAGTTTAAACCGAGAAGAGACCCAGTACTTC	CASSLNREETQYF
TRBJ2-5	.	TRBV12-3/TRBV12-4	.	TGTGCCAGCAGCCCCGGGGTGGCCCAGTACTTC	CASSPGVAQYF
TRBJ1-2	once	TRBV6-6	TRBD1	TGTGCCAGCAGGCCGGGACAGGGGGGCCGGAACTATGGCTACACCTTC	CASRPGQGGRNYGYTF
TRBJ2-7	.	TRBV21-1	.	TGTGCCAGCAGCAATTCGAGCGGCAACCCTACGAGCAGTACTTGTTCGTACAAGCAGTACTTC	CASSNSSGNPTSSTCSYKQYF
TRBJ2-2	.	TRBV6-7	TRBD1	TGTGCCAGCAGTCACGACAGGGACACCGGGGAGCTGTTTTTT	CASSHDRDTGELFF
TRBJ2-3	.	TRBV24-1	.	TGTGCCACCAGTGGCCCGAGAGCCACAGATACGCAGTATTTT	CATSGPRATDTQYF
TRBJ2-5	once	TRBV2	.	TGTGCCAGTATGGGCGAGTACCAAGAGACCCAGTACTTC	CASMGEYQETQYF
TRBJ2-1	.	TRBV29-1	.	TGCAGCGTTGAAGACGTCGGGAGCTTTAATGAGCAGTTCTTC	CSVEDVGSFNEQFF
TRBJ2-7	.	TRBV27	TRBD1	TGTGCCAGCAGTTCCGGGACAGCCATCTACGAGCAGTACTTC	CASSSGTAIYEQYF
TRBJ2-7	.	TRBV11-1	.	TGTGCCAGCAGCCCGACAATCTACGAGCAGTACTTC	CASSPTIYEQYF
TRBJ2-5	.	TRBV12-5	.	TGTGCTAGTGGTTTGGGAGTGAGTGCCGGGTCGGCAGAGACCCAGTACTTC	CASGLGVSAGSAETQYF
TRBJ1-2	.	TRBV4-2	TRBD1	TGTGCCAGCAGCCATGGGACAGGGGGGGACTATGGCTACACCTTC	CASSHGTGGDYGYTF
TRBJ1-2	.	TRBV10-3	.	TGTGCCATCAGTGAGCTTGGTGCAGGGGAAAAAAGTGGCTACACCTTC	CAISELGAGEKSGYTF
TRBJ2-4	.	TRBV27	TRBD2	TGTGCCAGCAGTTTATCGCCTAGCGGGGGGGCCTTAGCCAAAAACATTCAGTACTTC	CASSLSPSGGALAKNIQYF
TRBJ2-3	.	TRBV13	TRBD2	TGTGCCAGCAGCCGGCTCCTTAGCGGGAGGGAGGCAGATACGCAGTATTTT	CASSRLLSGREADTQYF
TRBJ2-7	once	TRBV6-5	TRBD1	TGTGCCAGCAGGACGAGACAGGGACGACACGAGCAGTACTTC	CASRTRQGRHEQYF
TRBJ2-7	once	TRBV7-9	.	TGTGCCAGCAGCTTTGGGGGCAGAACCTACGAGCAGTACTTC	CASSFGGRTYEQYF
TRBJ2-2	.	TRBV19	.	TGTGCCAGTAGTATATCATCGGTAACCGGGGAGCTGTTTTTT	CASSISSVTGELFF
TRBJ2-2	.	TRBV24-1	.	TGTGCCACCAGTGACCCCCTGCGGGGCTCGAACACCGGGGAGCTGTTTTTT	CATSDPLRGSNTGELFF
TRBJ1-3	.	TRBV6-5	TRBD1	TGTGCCAGCAGAGAGGACAGGACTGGAAACACCATATATTTT	CASREDRTGNTIYF
TRBJ1-1	.	TRBV2	.	TGTGCCAGCAGAGCAGGGTCTGCAATCACTGAAGCTTTCTTT	CASRAGSAITEAFF
TRBJ2-5	.	TRBV19	TRBD1	TGTGCCAGTAGTCCATGGACAGGGTGGGAGACCCAGTACTTC	CASSPWTGWETQYF
TRBJ1-1	.	TRBV13	.	TGTGCCAGCAGTGAACAGAACACTGAAGCTTTCTTT	CASSEQNTEAFF
TRBJ1-5	few	TRBV5-1	TRBD1	TGCGCCAGCAGCCCCGGACAGGGAAGGAGCAATCAGCCCCAGCATTTT	CASSPGQGRSNQPQHF